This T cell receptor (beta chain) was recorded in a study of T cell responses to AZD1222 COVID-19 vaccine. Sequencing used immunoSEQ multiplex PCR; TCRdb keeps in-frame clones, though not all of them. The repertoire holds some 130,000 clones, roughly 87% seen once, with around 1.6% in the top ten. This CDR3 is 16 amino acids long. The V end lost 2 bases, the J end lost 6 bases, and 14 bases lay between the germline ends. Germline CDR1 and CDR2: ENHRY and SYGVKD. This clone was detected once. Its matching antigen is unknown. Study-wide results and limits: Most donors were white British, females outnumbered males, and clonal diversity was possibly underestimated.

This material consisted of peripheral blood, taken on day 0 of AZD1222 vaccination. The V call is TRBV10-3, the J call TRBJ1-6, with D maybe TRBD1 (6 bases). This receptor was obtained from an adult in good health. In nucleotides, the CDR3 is TGTGCCATCAGTGAGGCGGGACATGATCTTAATTCACCCCTCCACTTT. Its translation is CAISEAGHDLNSPLHF.